This is a list of T cell receptor beta chains from one sample in a study of shared clonotypes between healthy human individuals. Using immunoSEQ multiplex PCR, the repertoire was profiled, and TCRdb retains in-frame clones only, with some absent. The sample carries about 2 million clones, about 95% recorded once. Input material: naive CD8+ T cells sorted from blood. These receptors were obtained from a young man in good health. Both conserved end residues are part of each CDR3. The D gene is left open where the match is weak. Not every row has a clone size; where given, it reads once, few, many or a size class.

d_gene: TRBD1
abundance: .
j_gene: TRBJ2-5
v_gene: TRBV6-5
CDR3nt: TGTGCCAGCAGTACCGACAGGGTCCAAGAGACCCAGTACTTC
CDR3aa: CASSTDRVQETQYF

d_gene: .
abundance: .
j_gene: TRBJ2-7
v_gene: TRBV9
CDR3nt: TGTGCCAGCAGCGTAGCTGGGTCGCGGGAGCAGTACTTC
CDR3aa: CASSVAGSREQYF

d_gene: .
abundance: once
j_gene: TRBJ2-5
v_gene: TRBV10-3
CDR3nt: TGTGCCATCAGGGAAGAAGAGGTGGGGACCCAGTACTTC
CDR3aa: CAIREEEVGTQYF

d_gene: .
abundance: .
j_gene: TRBJ1-5
v_gene: TRBV4-2
CDR3nt: TGTGCCAGCAGCCCCGGACAGCAGCTACAGCCCCAGCATTTT
CDR3aa: CASSPGQQLQPQHF

d_gene: .
abundance: .
j_gene: TRBJ2-1
v_gene: TRBV6-5
CDR3nt: TGTGCCAGCAGTTATGGGGTGGGCAATGAGCAGTTCTTC
CDR3aa: CASSYGVGNEQFF

d_gene: .
abundance: .
j_gene: TRBJ1-3
v_gene: TRBV27
CDR3nt: TGTGCCAGCAGTTTAATGCCCTCTGGAAACACCATATATTTT
CDR3aa: CASSLMPSGNTIYF

d_gene: .
abundance: .
j_gene: TRBJ2-2
v_gene: TRBV11-2
CDR3nt: TGTGCCAGCAGCTTAGGCCTGCGGGGTACCGGGGAGCTGTTTTTT
CDR3aa: CASSLGLRGTGELFF

d_gene: .
abundance: .
j_gene: TRBJ2-5
v_gene: TRBV10-3
CDR3nt: TGTGCCATCCGGGACTCACAAGAGACCCAGTACTTC
CDR3aa: CAIRDSQETQYF

d_gene: .
abundance: few
j_gene: TRBJ1-1
v_gene: TRBV4-1
CDR3nt: TGCGCCAGCAGCCAAGACAGGACGAACACTGAAGCTTTCTTT
CDR3aa: CASSQDRTNTEAFF

d_gene: .
abundance: .
j_gene: TRBJ2-7
v_gene: TRBV4-1
CDR3nt: TGCGCCAGCAGCCAAACCACCCCCTACGAGCAGTACTTC
CDR3aa: CASSQTTPYEQYF

d_gene: TRBD2
abundance: few
j_gene: TRBJ2-1
v_gene: TRBV19
CDR3nt: TGTGCCAGTGGGAATAGCGGGGGAATCAATGAGCAGTTCTTC
CDR3aa: CASGNSGGINEQFF

d_gene: TRBD2
abundance: .
j_gene: TRBJ2-7
v_gene: TRBV2
CDR3nt: TGTGCCAGCAGTGAAGCTGTCACTAGCGGGTCCTACGAGCAGTACTTC
CDR3aa: CASSEAVTSGSYEQYF

d_gene: .
abundance: .
j_gene: TRBJ2-5
v_gene: TRBV27
CDR3nt: TGTGCCAGCAGTGGGCATAATTCGGAGACCCAGTACTTC
CDR3aa: CASSGHNSETQYF

d_gene: TRBD2
abundance: .
j_gene: TRBJ2-7
v_gene: TRBV6-5
CDR3nt: TGTGCCAGCAGTTCCTCACTAGCGGGAGGTAGCGAGCAGTACTTC
CDR3aa: CASSSSLAGGSEQYF

d_gene: TRBD1
abundance: .
j_gene: TRBJ1-4
v_gene: TRBV2
CDR3nt: TGTGCCAGCAAAGGGGGCAGGGAAGCTAATGAAAAACTGTTTTTT
CDR3aa: CASKGGREANEKLFF

d_gene: TRBD2
abundance: .
j_gene: TRBJ2-2
v_gene: TRBV4-3
CDR3nt: TGCGCCAGCAGCCAAGTGGGGGGACTAGCGGGAGCCGGCACCGGGGAGCTGTTTTTT
CDR3aa: CASSQVGGLAGAGTGELFF

d_gene: .
abundance: .
j_gene: TRBJ2-1
v_gene: TRBV5-1
CDR3nt: TGCGCCAGCAGCTTGAGTTCCGGGAGTGAGCAGTTCTTC
CDR3aa: CASSLSSGSEQFF

d_gene: .
abundance: once
j_gene: TRBJ2-7
v_gene: TRBV27
CDR3nt: TGTGCCTCTACGCGCCGGGCCGACTCCTACGAGCAGTACTTC
CDR3aa: CASTRRADSYEQYF

d_gene: .
abundance: .
j_gene: TRBJ1-2
v_gene: TRBV28
CDR3nt: TGTGCCAGCAGTTTGCCCCGAGAGGGCTACTATGGCTACACCTTC
CDR3aa: CASSLPREGYYGYTF

d_gene: .
abundance: .
j_gene: TRBJ1-1
v_gene: TRBV27
CDR3nt: TGTGCCAGCAGTGACCAGACAGGGAACACTGAAGCTTTCTTT
CDR3aa: CASSDQTGNTEAFF

d_gene: .
abundance: .
j_gene: TRBJ2-7
v_gene: TRBV6-5
CDR3nt: TGTGCCAGCAGTTACTCGACCGGTGAGGTGCCCTACGGGCAGTACTTC
CDR3aa: CASSYSTGEVPYGQYF

d_gene: TRBD1
abundance: .
j_gene: TRBJ2-5
v_gene: TRBV7-9
CDR3nt: TGTGCCAGCGAGGGGGACAGGAGAGAGACCCAGTACTTC
CDR3aa: CASEGDRRETQYF

d_gene: .
abundance: .
j_gene: TRBJ2-7
v_gene: TRBV10-1
CDR3nt: TGCGCCAGCAGTGGCCAAGGGGACTCTGTCTACGAGCAGTACTTC
CDR3aa: CASSGQGDSVYEQYF

d_gene: .
abundance: once
j_gene: TRBJ2-7
v_gene: TRBV4-3
CDR3nt: TGCGCCAGCAGCCTCTTAGCCGGGACTGACGTTGTCGAGCAGTACTTC
CDR3aa: CASSLLAGTDVVEQYF

d_gene: .
abundance: .
j_gene: TRBJ2-3
v_gene: TRBV9
CDR3nt: TGTGCCAGCAGCGGAATAGTCCCAGATACGCAGTATTTT
CDR3aa: CASSGIVPDTQYF

d_gene: .
abundance: .
j_gene: TRBJ1-4
v_gene: TRBV12-1
CDR3nt: TGTGCCAGCAGCTTTGCCCGACAGGGTCAGGCTAATGAAAAACTGTTTTTT
CDR3aa: CASSFARQGQANEKLFF

d_gene: .
abundance: once
j_gene: TRBJ1-1
v_gene: TRBV6-1
CDR3nt: TGTGCCAGCAGGTTGAGGGATATGAACACTGAAGCTTTCTTT
CDR3aa: CASRLRDMNTEAFF

d_gene: .
abundance: .
j_gene: TRBJ2-2
v_gene: TRBV30
CDR3nt: TGTGCCTGGAGTTGGGGGGCGAACACCGGGGAGCTGTTTTTT
CDR3aa: CAWSWGANTGELFF

d_gene: TRBD1
abundance: few
j_gene: TRBJ1-2
v_gene: TRBV28
CDR3nt: TGTGCCAGCAGTTTTCCGACAGGGAACTATGGCTACACCTTC
CDR3aa: CASSFPTGNYGYTF

d_gene: .
abundance: .
j_gene: TRBJ1-5
v_gene: TRBV19
CDR3nt: TGTGCCAGTAGTATAGAACGGGTTCAGCCCCAGCATTTT
CDR3aa: CASSIERVQPQHF

d_gene: .
abundance: .
j_gene: TRBJ1-1
v_gene: TRBV11-2
CDR3nt: TGTGCCAGCTCTGGGGACACTGAAGCTTTCTTT
CDR3aa: CASSGDTEAFF

d_gene: TRBD1
abundance: .
j_gene: TRBJ1-4
v_gene: TRBV28
CDR3nt: TGTGCCAGCAGTTGGACAGGGGCTGGGAACGGGGAAAAACTGTTTTTT
CDR3aa: CASSWTGAGNGEKLFF

d_gene: .
abundance: .
j_gene: TRBJ1-6
v_gene: TRBV13
CDR3nt: TGTGCCAGCAGCTTAGGAGATTTCAATTCACCCCTCCACTTT
CDR3aa: CASSLGDFNSPLHF

d_gene: .
abundance: .
j_gene: TRBJ2-7
v_gene: TRBV12-5
CDR3nt: TGTGCTAGTGGACCTCTCTCCTACGAGCAGTACTTC
CDR3aa: CASGPLSYEQYF

d_gene: TRBD1
abundance: once
j_gene: TRBJ2-2
v_gene: TRBV2
CDR3nt: TGTGCCAGCAGTACAGGGGCGACGAACACCGGGGAGCTGTTTTTT
CDR3aa: CASSTGATNTGELFF

d_gene: .
abundance: .
j_gene: TRBJ1-3
v_gene: TRBV9
CDR3nt: TGTGCCAGCAGCGTCGGTGTTACCTCTGGAAACACCATATATTTT
CDR3aa: CASSVGVTSGNTIYF

d_gene: .
abundance: .
j_gene: TRBJ2-7
v_gene: TRBV27
CDR3nt: TGTGCCAGCAGTTTAGATATTGGAAACGAGCAGTACTTC
CDR3aa: CASSLDIGNEQYF

d_gene: .
abundance: .
j_gene: TRBJ2-1
v_gene: TRBV7-9
CDR3nt: TGTGCCAGCAGCTTTTCTAGCGTTAGCTCCTACAATGAGCAGTTCTTC
CDR3aa: CASSFSSVSSYNEQFF

d_gene: TRBD2
abundance: .
j_gene: TRBJ2-1
v_gene: TRBV7-2
CDR3nt: TGTGCCAGCAGCACTGGACTAGCGGCATACAATGAGCAGTTCTTC
CDR3aa: CASSTGLAAYNEQFF

d_gene: TRBD2
abundance: .
j_gene: TRBJ2-3
v_gene: TRBV7-8
CDR3nt: TGTGCCAGCACCCCGGTCCGGGACTATACCACAGATACGCAGTATTTT
CDR3aa: CASTPVRDYTTDTQYF

d_gene: TRBD2
abundance: once
j_gene: TRBJ2-5
v_gene: TRBV6-5
CDR3nt: TGTGCCAGCTCCGGAGGGCTAGCGGGAGAGACCCAGTACTTC
CDR3aa: CASSGGLAGETQYF

d_gene: .
abundance: .
j_gene: TRBJ2-7
v_gene: TRBV27
CDR3nt: TGTGCCAGCAGTTTCCGTGGCGGCTACGAGCAGTACTTC
CDR3aa: CASSFRGGYEQYF

d_gene: .
abundance: .
j_gene: TRBJ1-2
v_gene: TRBV19
CDR3nt: TGTGCCAGTAGTATAGACGCAGGCGGTTCCTATGGCTACACCTTC
CDR3aa: CASSIDAGGSYGYTF

d_gene: .
abundance: .
j_gene: TRBJ2-7
v_gene: TRBV11-1
CDR3nt: TGTGCCAGCAGCTTGTCCGTCACGTACGAGCAGTACTTC
CDR3aa: CASSLSVTYEQYF

d_gene: .
abundance: .
j_gene: TRBJ2-2
v_gene: TRBV13
CDR3nt: TGTGCCAGCAGCTTAACCACCGACCCGAACACCGGGGAGCTGTTTTTT
CDR3aa: CASSLTTDPNTGELFF

d_gene: TRBD1
abundance: once
j_gene: TRBJ1-4
v_gene: TRBV6-5
CDR3nt: TGTGCCAACAGTTCCGACTTGACAGGGGGCGTTGAAAAACTGTTTTTT
CDR3aa: CANSSDLTGGVEKLFF

d_gene: .
abundance: .
j_gene: TRBJ1-5
v_gene: TRBV15
CDR3nt: TGTGCCACCAGCAGAGATCCGGGCAGCAATCAGCCCCAGCATTTT
CDR3aa: CATSRDPGSNQPQHF

d_gene: .
abundance: .
j_gene: TRBJ1-5
v_gene: TRBV4-3
CDR3nt: TGCGCCAGCAGCCAATCCTTCCTAAGCAATCAGCCCCAGCATTTT
CDR3aa: CASSQSFLSNQPQHF

d_gene: .
abundance: .
j_gene: TRBJ1-1
v_gene: TRBV30
CDR3nt: TGTGCCTCCCAGACAGGTGCTGAAGCTTTCTTT
CDR3aa: CASQTGAEAFF

d_gene: TRBD2
abundance: .
j_gene: TRBJ2-1
v_gene: TRBV27
CDR3nt: TGTGCCAGCAGTTTGGTGGGGACTAGCCCCTACAATGAGCAGTTCTTC
CDR3aa: CASSLVGTSPYNEQFF

d_gene: .
abundance: .
j_gene: TRBJ1-1
v_gene: TRBV2
CDR3nt: TGTGCCAGCAGTGTGGGGGTGGGCACTGAAGCTTTCTTT
CDR3aa: CASSVGVGTEAFF

d_gene: TRBD2
abundance: .
j_gene: TRBJ2-7
v_gene: TRBV6-5
CDR3nt: TGTGCCAGCAGTTACTCTATAGCGGGAGGGCCGCACGAGCAGTACTTC
CDR3aa: CASSYSIAGGPHEQYF

d_gene: .
abundance: .
j_gene: TRBJ1-5
v_gene: TRBV5-5
CDR3nt: TGTGCCAGCAGCCCCTTGATTCGGGACAGCAATCAGCCCCAGCATTTT
CDR3aa: CASSPLIRDSNQPQHF

d_gene: .
abundance: .
j_gene: TRBJ2-2
v_gene: TRBV6-5
CDR3nt: TGTGCCAGCAGCTTACACACAGCTACCGGGGAGCTGTTTTTT
CDR3aa: CASSLHTATGELFF

d_gene: .
abundance: .
j_gene: TRBJ1-1
v_gene: TRBV10-2
CDR3nt: TGCGCCAGCACGGACAGCATGAACACTGAAGCTTTCTTT
CDR3aa: CASTDSMNTEAFF

d_gene: TRBD1
abundance: .
j_gene: TRBJ1-2
v_gene: TRBV27
CDR3nt: TGTGCCAGCAGTTTAGGGGGACAGGGGAACTATGGCTACACCTTC
CDR3aa: CASSLGGQGNYGYTF